This T cell receptor (beta chain) originates from a study of blood T cells in healthy people across ages. Overall study results and limits: Unsorted PBMC input precluded a conclusive naive versus antigen-experienced comparison.

Together with a sample-barcoded 5' primer, a J-beta primer mix was included in a second PCR lasting roughly 6 to 12 cycles. Each CDR3 protein is one row after TCRdb ran MiXCR on the 5' RACE reads. The sample has around 1,500,000 distinct CDR3 sequences; around 39% are singletons. V was cut by 7 bases and J by 1 base, with 18 bases left in between. The germline V gene encodes CDR1 SGHAT and CDR2 FQNNGV. The CDR3 loop spans 16 amino acids. As regards this clonotype: Its antigen is unidentified.

The V and J genes are TRBV11-2 and TRBJ2-3, with D possibly TRBD1 on 5 matching bases. The TCR originated in a woman under 30 in good health. The sequenced sample was blood. The DNA for the CDR3 is TGTGCCAGCACCCTGGCCACCCAAGGGGGCACAGATACGCAGTATTTT. It is translated as CASTLATQGGTDTQYF.